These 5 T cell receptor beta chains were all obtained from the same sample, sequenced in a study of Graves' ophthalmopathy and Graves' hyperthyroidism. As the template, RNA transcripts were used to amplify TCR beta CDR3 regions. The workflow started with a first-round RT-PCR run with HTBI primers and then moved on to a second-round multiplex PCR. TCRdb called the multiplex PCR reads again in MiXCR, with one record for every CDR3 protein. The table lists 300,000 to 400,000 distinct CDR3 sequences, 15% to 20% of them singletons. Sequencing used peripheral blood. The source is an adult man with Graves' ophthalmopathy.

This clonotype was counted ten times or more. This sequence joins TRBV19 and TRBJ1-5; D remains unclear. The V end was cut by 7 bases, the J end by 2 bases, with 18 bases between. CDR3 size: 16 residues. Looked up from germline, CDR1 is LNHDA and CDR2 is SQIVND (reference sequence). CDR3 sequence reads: CASTTRAGEGNQPQHF. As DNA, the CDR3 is TGTGCCAGTACCACACGTGCGGGAGAAGGCAATCAGCCCCAGCATTTT.

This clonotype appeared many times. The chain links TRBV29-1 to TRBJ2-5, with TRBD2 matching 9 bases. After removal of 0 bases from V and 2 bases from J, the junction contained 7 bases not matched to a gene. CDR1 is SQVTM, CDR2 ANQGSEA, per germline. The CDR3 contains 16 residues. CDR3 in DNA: TGCAGCGTTGAAGAAGGAGCGGGAGGATTACAAGAGACCCAGTACTTC. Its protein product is CSVEEGAGGLQETQYF.

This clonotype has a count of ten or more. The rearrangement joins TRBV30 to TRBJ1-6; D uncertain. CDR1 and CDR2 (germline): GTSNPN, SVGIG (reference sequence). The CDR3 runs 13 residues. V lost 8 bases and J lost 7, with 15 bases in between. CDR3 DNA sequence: TGTGCCGAACAGCCGGACCAGAATTCACCCCTCCACTTT. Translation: CAEQPDQNSPLHF.

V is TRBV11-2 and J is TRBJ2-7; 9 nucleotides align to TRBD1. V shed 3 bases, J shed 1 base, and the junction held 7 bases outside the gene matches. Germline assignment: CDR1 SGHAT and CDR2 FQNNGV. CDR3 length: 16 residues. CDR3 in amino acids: CASSFLAGTGSYEQYF. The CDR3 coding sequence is TGTGCCAGCAGCTTTTTGGCGGGGACAGGGTCCTACGAGCAGTACTTC.

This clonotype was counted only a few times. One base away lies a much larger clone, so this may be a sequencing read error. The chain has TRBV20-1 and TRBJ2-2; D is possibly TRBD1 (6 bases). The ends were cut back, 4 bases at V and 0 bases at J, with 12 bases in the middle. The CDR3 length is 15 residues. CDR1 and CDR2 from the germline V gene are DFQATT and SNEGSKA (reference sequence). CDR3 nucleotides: TGCAGTGCTACTAGACAGGTCCCGAACACCGGGGAGCTGTTTTTT. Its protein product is CSATRQVPNTGELFF.